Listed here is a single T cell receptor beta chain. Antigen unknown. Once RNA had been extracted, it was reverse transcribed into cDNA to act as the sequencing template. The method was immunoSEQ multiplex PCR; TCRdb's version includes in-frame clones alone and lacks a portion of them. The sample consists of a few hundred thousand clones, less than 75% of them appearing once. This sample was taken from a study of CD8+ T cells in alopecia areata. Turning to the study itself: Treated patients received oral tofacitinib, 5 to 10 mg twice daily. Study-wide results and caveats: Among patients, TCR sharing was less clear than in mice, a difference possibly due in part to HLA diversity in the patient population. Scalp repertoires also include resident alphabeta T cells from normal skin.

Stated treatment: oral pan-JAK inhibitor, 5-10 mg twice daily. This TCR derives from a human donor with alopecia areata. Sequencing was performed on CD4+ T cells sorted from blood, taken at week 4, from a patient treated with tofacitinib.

CDR3 coding DNA: TGCAGCGTTGCACGACAGGGGGCAAACTACGAGCAGTACTTC. Translated: CSVARQGANYEQYF. The chain couples TRBV29-1 to TRBJ2-7, with 10 bases fitting TRBD1. Trimming took 4 bases from V and 3 from J; bases not matched to a gene: 6. The germline CDR1 and CDR2 sequences are SQVTM and ANQGSEA. This CDR3 spans 14 amino acids.